Following are 26 T cell receptor beta chains from one sample sequenced in a study of blood T cell repertoires in COVID-19. Data came from immunoSEQ multiplex PCR; TCRdb stores just in-frame clones and leaves some out. The sample includes about 100,000 clones, more than 90% seen only once; the top ten take under 2%. Sequencing was performed on peripheral blood. Receptors were obtained from a man aged 60-69 years with acute or convalescent COVID-19.

This clone appeared once. The chain carries TRBV19 and TRBJ2-5; 15 bases are shared with TRBD2. Germline CDR1 is LNHDA and CDR2 is SQIVND (reference sequence). V shed 6 bases, J shed 3 bases, and the junction held 5 bases outside the gene matches. The CDR3 is 16 amino acids. In DNA, the CDR3 is TGTGCCAGTAGGCGGACTAGCGGGAGGGGGGAAGAGACCCAGTACTTC. The encoded protein is CASRRTSGRGEETQYF.

This rearrangement joins TRBV11-3 to TRBJ1-1, with 10 bases matching TRBD1. Trimming took 5 bases from V and 3 from J; bases not matched to a gene: 6. The CDR3 runs to 15 residues. In germline, CDR1 is SGHNT, CDR2 YENEEA. CDR3 in amino acids: CASSPTGQGYTEAFF. The CDR3 DNA follows: TGTGCCAGCAGCCCAACGGGACAGGGGTACACTGAAGCTTTCTTT.

The chain has TRBV7-9 and TRBJ1-5; D unresolved. Germline V gene lookup returns CDR1 SEHNR and CDR2 FQNEAQ (reference sequence). This CDR3 comprises 15 residues. V was clipped by 1 base and J by 3 bases, with 10 bases between them. This CDR3 reads CASSLGEQPNQPQHF. CDR3 bases: TGTGCCAGCAGCTTAGGTGAACAGCCCAATCAGCCCCAGCATTTT.

CDR3 sequence reads: CASSFTGGTANGYTF. The CDR3 nucleotides are TGTGCCAGCAGTTTTACAGGGGGCACCGCCAATGGCTACACCTTC. The chain links TRBV28 to TRBJ1-2, with 9 bases lining up with TRBD1. Germline V gene sequence: CDR1 MDHEN, CDR2 SYDVKM. The CDR3 has 15 residues. V trimming: 3 bases; J trimming: 6 bases; junction bases outside the gene matches: 8.

The V gene is TRBV29-1, the J gene TRBJ2-3, with D uncertain. Per germline, CDR1 SQVTM and CDR2 ANQGSEA. Trimming stripped 0 bases from V and 4 bases from J, with 11 bases between. This CDR3 has 14 amino acids. CDR3 loop: CSVEDEVSADTQYF. CDR3 DNA sequence: TGCAGCGTTGAAGATGAGGTGAGCGCAGATACGCAGTATTTT.

V and J are TRBV3-1 (or the pseudogene TRBV3-2) and TRBJ1-4; D remains unclear. Germline V lookup: CDR1 LGHDT, CDR2 YNNKEL (reference sequence). V lost 6 bases, J lost 8 bases, and 13 bases lay in between. The CDR3 consists of 13 residues. As DNA, the CDR3 is TGTGCCAGCAGTCAAATCTCGAGGGAAAAACTGTTTTTT. It codes for CASSQISREKLFF.

This clone showed up just once. The rearrangement uses TRBV4-1 and TRBJ2-1; 14 nucleotides agree with TRBD2. Germline-derived CDR1 and CDR2 are MGHRA and YSYEKL. This CDR3 is 17 amino acids long. The V segment lost 1 base and the J segment 9 bases; nucleotides outside the gene matches: 8. The CDR3, as DNA: TGCGCCAGCAGCCAAGCCCCGGGACTAGCGGGAGTCGGTGAGCAGTTCTTC. This encodes CASSQAPGLAGVGEQFF.

This clone was recorded only once. The chain joins TRBV11-3 to TRBJ2-1, with 8 bases identical to TRBD1. Trimming cost V 5 bases and J 0 bases; bases outside gene matches: 6. Germline assignment: CDR1 SGHNT and CDR2 YENEEA. The CDR3 loop spans 16 amino acids. CDR3 coding DNA: TGTGCCAGCAGCACCCGGGACAGGATCTCCTACAATGAGCAGTTCTTC. Amino acids: CASSTRDRISYNEQFF.

Regarding this clone: Other DNA variants within this sample encode the same CDR3. The V gene is TRBV5-1, the J gene TRBJ2-5, with a weak D call TRBD2 (5 bases). The CDR3 loop spans 13 amino acids. Trimming took 0 bases from V and 4 from J, leaving 7 bases between them. Germline CDR1 reads SGHRS; CDR2 reads YFSETQ. CDR3 in amino acids: CASSLGGRETQYF. DNA of the CDR3: TGCGCCAGCAGCTTGGGAGGGAGAGAGACCCAGTACTTC.

The chain recombines TRBV2 with TRBJ2-1; the match to TRBD2 covers 7 bases. Unmatched junction bases numbered 11, after V lost 6 bases and J lost 9 bases. The CDR3 has 14 amino acids. Germline V gene sequence: CDR1 SNHLY, CDR2 FYNNEI. CDR3 protein: CASSWTSIGREQFF. The CDR3 DNA follows: TGTGCCAGCAGCTGGACTAGTATCGGGCGTGAGCAGTTCTTC.

A few counts support this clone. The V and J genes are TRBV9 and TRBJ2-7; D is ambiguous. V shed 0 bases and J shed 2 bases, with 9 bases lying between them. Germline lookup yields CDR1 SGDLS and CDR2 YYNGEE. The CDR3 length is 14 residues. The CDR3 DNA sequence: TGTGCCAGCAGCGTAGAGGCTAGTCCCTACGAGCAGTACTTC. It yields the protein CASSVEASPYEQYF.

This clone was seen just once. The rearrangement joins TRBV4-3 to TRBJ1-5; no firm D call. This CDR3 is built from 17 residues. The germline V gene encodes CDR1 LGHNA and CDR2 YSLEER. Trimming took 4 bases from V and 1 from J, leaving 17 bases between them. The CDR3 region is CASSRPTRHPSNQPQHF. In DNA, the CDR3 is TGCGCCAGCAGCCGCCCCACCAGACATCCCAGCAATCAGCCCCAGCATTTT.

The chain recombines TRBV28 with TRBJ1-2, with 9 bases lining up with TRBD1. This CDR3 is 15 amino acids long. The germline V gene has CDR1 MDHEN and CDR2 SYDVKM. The V segment lost 5 bases and the J segment 5 bases; nucleotides outside the gene matches: 9. The CDR3 DNA follows: TGTGCCAGCAGTCCTTCGGACAGGGGATTTTATGGCTACACCTTC. Amino acids: CASSPSDRGFYGYTF.

The chain joins TRBV6-2 or TRBV6-3 to TRBJ2-1; tentatively, D is TRBD2 (5 bases). This CDR3 spans 14 amino acids. The V and J ends lost 5 bases and 12 bases respectively, with 20 bases between them. CDR1 is MNHEY and CDR2 is SVGEGT in the germline V gene. The CDR3 DNA is TGTGCCAGCAGTCCAGGACTTCTAGACGGCTGGCAGTTCTTC. Translating it yields CASSPGLLDGWQFF.

V and J are TRBV27 and TRBJ2-7; D is perhaps TRBD2 (6 bases). Germline lookup yields CDR1 MNHEY and CDR2 SMNVEV (reference sequence). V lost 7 bases and J lost 0, with 13 bases in between. The CDR3 consists of 14 residues. The CDR3 nucleotides are TGTGCCAGCATGAGGGACTCAAACTCCTACGAGCAGTACTTC. It codes for CASMRDSNSYEQYF.

The DNA of the CDR3 is TGCGCCAGCAGCCATTTCGGACAGGGTGGAACCGGGGAGCTGTTTTTT. Amino acids: CASSHFGQGGTGELFF. J is TRBJ2-2 and V is TRBV4-1, with 8 nucleotides matching TRBD1. The J segment lost 5 bases and the V segment lost 3 bases, leaving 8 bases of the junction unmatched. Germline V lookup: CDR1 MGHRA, CDR2 YSYEKL. The CDR3 length is 16 residues.

This clone was observed a single time. The chain is built from TRBV6-1 and TRBJ1-2; possibly TRBD1 for D (6 bases). Germline V CDR1 and CDR2: MNHNS, SASEGT. Trimming left V 2 bases short and J 3 bases short, with 13 bases between. This CDR3 spans 15 amino acids. CDR3 protein: CASSETPGADYGYTF. CDR3 in DNA: TGTGCCAGCAGTGAAACCCCAGGGGCGGACTATGGCTACACCTTC.

The chain links TRBV19 to TRBJ1-1, with D possibly TRBD1 on 6 matching bases. The ends were cut back, 5 bases at V and 2 bases at J, with 9 bases in the middle. Per germline, CDR1 LNHDA and CDR2 SQIVND (reference sequence). The CDR3 is 13 residues long. DNA for the CDR3: TGTGCCAGTAGTCCTGGGACAAACACTGAAGCTTTCTTT. The encoded protein is CASSPGTNTEAFF.

The chain links TRBV18 to TRBJ1-2; D possibly corresponds to TRBD1 (5 bases). From germline, CDR1 is KGHSH and CDR2 LQKENI. This CDR3 region has 13 residues. Trimming pared 3 bases from V and 3 bases from J, leaving 8 bases between. The chain's CDR3 is CASSPGEDYGYTF. CDR3 DNA sequence: TGTGCCAGCTCACCGGGGGAGGACTATGGCTACACCTTC.

The chain links TRBV5-1 to TRBJ1-6; possibly TRBD1 for D (6 bases). Per germline, CDR1 SGHRS and CDR2 YFSETQ. This CDR3 region has 15 residues. The germline V and J ends were trimmed by 4 bases and 10 bases, with 18 bases remaining between them. The CDR3 reads CASSQDSQQSSPLHF. The CDR3 coding sequence is TGCGCCAGCAGCCAGGACAGCCAGCAAAGCTCACCCCTCCACTTT.

The J gene is TRBJ1-5, the V gene TRBV6-5; 8 bases are shared with TRBD1. Trimming took 5 bases from V and 0 from J; bases not matched to a gene: 3. The CDR3 has 15 amino acids. Per the germline V gene, CDR1 is MNHEY and CDR2 is SVGAGI. CDR3 nucleotide sequence: TGTGCCAGCAGTAGGGACAGGAGTAGCAATCAGCCCCAGCATTTT. This codes for CASSRDRSSNQPQHF.

The chain carries TRBV4-3 and TRBJ2-7; D uncertain. Between the trimmed V and J ends, which lost 3 bases and 3 bases, there was a span of 9 bases. This CDR3 spans 13 amino acids. The V gene's germline CDR1 is LGHNA and CDR2 YSLEER. The CDR3: CASSQQTYYEQYF. CDR3 coding DNA: TGCGCCAGCAGCCAGCAGACTTACTACGAGCAGTACTTC.

V gene TRBV15 combines with J gene TRBJ1-2, with TRBD1 matching over 11 bases. The CDR3 totals 17 residues. V lost 0 bases and J lost 6; bases outside the gene matches: 9. Germline lookup yields CDR1 LNHNV and CDR2 YYDKDF (reference sequence). CDR3 coding DNA: TGTGCCACCAGCAGAGACAGGGACAGGGGGATGAAGAATGGCTACACCTTC. This encodes CATSRDRDRGMKNGYTF. The variable domain in full, completed from reference TRBV15 and TRBJ1-2, reads DAMVIQNPRYQVTQFGKPVTLSCSQTLNHNVMYWYQQKSSQAPKLLFHYYDKDFNNEADTPDNFQSRRPNTSFCFLDIRSPGLGDTAMYLCATSRDRDRGMKNGYTFGSGTRLTVV.

The genes are TRBV7-2 and TRBJ2-3; perhaps TRBD2 as D (5 bases). Germline assignment: CDR1 SGHTA and CDR2 FQGNSA. This CDR3 comprises 19 residues. V was clipped by 4 bases and J by 1 base, with 24 bases between them. CDR3 amino acids: CASSSYSRAERAGTDTQYF. CDR3 coding DNA: TGTGCCAGCAGCTCATACAGTAGAGCGGAGAGGGCTGGCACAGATACGCAGTATTTT.

The chain recombines TRBV3-1 (or the pseudogene TRBV3-2) with TRBJ2-2; D remains ambiguous. Germline assignment: CDR1 LGHDT and CDR2 YNNKEL (reference sequence). The CDR3 length is 14 residues. The V and J ends lost 2 bases and 4 bases respectively, with 8 bases between them. The CDR3 spells CASSQQSVTGELFF. CDR3 sequence (DNA): TGTGCCAGCAGCCAACAATCAGTCACCGGGGAGCTGTTTTTT.

Points on this clone: Its ends do not fully match the called genes, so a read error is possible. V usage is TRBV7-7 and J usage is TRBJ2-5, with D maybe TRBD1 (5 bases). The CDR3 covers 16 residues. CDR1 and CDR2 (germline): SSHAT, FNYEAQ (reference sequence). CDR3 sequence: CASSLGQGMSQETQYF. The CDR3 nucleotides are TGTGCTAGCAGCTTAGGCCAGGGTATGTCCCAAGAGACCCAGTACTTC.